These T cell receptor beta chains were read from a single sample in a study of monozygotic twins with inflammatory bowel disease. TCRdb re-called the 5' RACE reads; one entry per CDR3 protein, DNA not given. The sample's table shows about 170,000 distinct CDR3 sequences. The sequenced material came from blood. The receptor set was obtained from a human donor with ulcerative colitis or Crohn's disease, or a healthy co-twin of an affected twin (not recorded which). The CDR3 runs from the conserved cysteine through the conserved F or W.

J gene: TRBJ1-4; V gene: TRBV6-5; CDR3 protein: CASSSQPGQGREKLFF
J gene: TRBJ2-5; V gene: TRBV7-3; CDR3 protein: CASSLTAGGETQYF
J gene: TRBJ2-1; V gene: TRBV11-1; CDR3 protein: CASSISGRSGNEQFF
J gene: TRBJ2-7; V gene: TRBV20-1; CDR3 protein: CSAEPPGQGSYEQYF
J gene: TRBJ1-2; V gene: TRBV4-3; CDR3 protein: CASSHSSTTRYGYTF
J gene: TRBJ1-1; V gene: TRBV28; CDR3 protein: CASSFPGQTTEAFF
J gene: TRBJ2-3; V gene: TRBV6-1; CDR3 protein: CASSDGGGPTDTQYF
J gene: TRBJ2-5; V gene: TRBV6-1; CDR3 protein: CASSGQLQETQYF
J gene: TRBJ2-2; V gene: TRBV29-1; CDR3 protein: CSVEDPLAGETTGELFF
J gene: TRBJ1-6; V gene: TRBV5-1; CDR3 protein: CASSLGETGGSPLHF
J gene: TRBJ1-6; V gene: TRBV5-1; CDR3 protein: CASSFLTAGTGESPLHF
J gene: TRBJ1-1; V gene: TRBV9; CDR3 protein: CASSIEGVLNTEAFF
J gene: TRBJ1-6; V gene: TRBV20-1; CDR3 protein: CSALLGQGAYNSPLHF
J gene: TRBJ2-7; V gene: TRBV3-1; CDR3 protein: CASSQGNRGEEGSYEQYF
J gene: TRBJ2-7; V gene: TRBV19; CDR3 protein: CASSSGSGRHEQYF
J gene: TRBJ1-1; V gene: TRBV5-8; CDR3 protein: CASSQGSRFEAFF
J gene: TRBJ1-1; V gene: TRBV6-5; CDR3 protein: CASSHRTGGTEAFF
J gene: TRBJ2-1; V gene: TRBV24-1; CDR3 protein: CATSDPGLAGVDEQFF
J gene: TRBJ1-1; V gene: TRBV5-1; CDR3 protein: CASSSQGEGGTEAFF
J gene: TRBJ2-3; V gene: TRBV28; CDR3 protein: CASRDGTLDTLYF
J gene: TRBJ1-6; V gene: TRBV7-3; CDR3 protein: CASSLMGRDNSPLHF
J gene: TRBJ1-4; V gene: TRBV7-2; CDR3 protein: CASSLTRTGILEKLFF
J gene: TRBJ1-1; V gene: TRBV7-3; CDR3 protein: CASSLNGRHGAFF
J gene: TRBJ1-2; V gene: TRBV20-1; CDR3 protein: CSARPRGGYSRGYTF